These 28 T cell receptor beta chains were sequenced from one sample in a study of T cell responses to AZD1222 COVID-19 vaccine. Profiled with immunoSEQ multiplex PCR; TCRdb holds only in-frame clones, not every one. Here the sample spans around 110,000 clones, roughly nine tenths being singletons. Sequencing was performed on peripheral blood, taken on day 0 of AZD1222 vaccination. The source of these receptors is an adult in good health.

The chain combines TRBV4-1 with TRBJ2-1, with a tentative D call TRBD1 (6 bases). This CDR3 is built from 16 residues. CDR1 MGHRA and CDR2 YSYEKL come from the germline V gene. Trimming removed 4 bases from V and 2 bases from J, with 15 bases in between. The CDR3 coding sequence is TGCGCCAGCAGCCGAACACTGGGGGACACCTACAATGAGCAGTTCTTC. It is translated as CASSRTLGDTYNEQFF.

This chain uses TRBV11-2 with TRBJ1-3; the D is unclear. Trimming shortened V by 5 bases and J by 7 bases, and 9 bases separated the two germline ends. This CDR3 has 12 residues. Germline-derived CDR1 and CDR2 are SGHAT and FQNNGV. The DNA of the CDR3 is TGTGCCAGCAGCATACTTAGCAACACCATATATTTT. Translation gives CASSILSNTIYF. Complete variable domain (other parts from reference TRBV11-2 and TRBJ1-3): EAGVAQSPRYKIIEKRQSVAFWCNPISGHATLYWYQQILGQGPKLLIQFQNNGVVDDSQLPKDRFSAERLKGVDSTLKIQPAKLEDSAVYLCASSILSNTIYFGEGSWLTVV.

The chain links TRBV6-5 to TRBJ1-2, with 8 bases fitting TRBD1. CDR3 length: 13 amino acids. Germline V lookup: CDR1 MNHEY, CDR2 SVGAGI. Trimming took 3 bases from V and 7 from J; bases not matched to a gene: 4. CDR3 DNA sequence: TGTGCCAGCAGTTATGGACAGGGTGGTGGCTACACCTTC. Translated: CASSYGQGGGYTF.

The CDR3 region has the DNA TGTGCCAGCAGTTCCAAGACAGGGTTCGGCAATCAGCCCCAGCATTTT. It is translated as CASSSKTGFGNQPQHF. This chain uses TRBV28 with TRBJ1-5, with 7 bases fitting TRBD1. The CDR3 has 16 residues. Trimming cost V 4 bases and J 2 bases; bases outside gene matches: 8. Per germline, CDR1 MDHEN and CDR2 SYDVKM.

As for this clone: This sample includes further DNA sequences coding for the same CDR3. The rearrangement joins TRBV19 to TRBJ2-5; 8 bases are a match to TRBD1. The CDR3 runs 13 residues. The trim removed 5 bases at V and 1 base at J, leaving 0 bases unmatched. CDR1 is LNHDA, CDR2 SQIVND, per germline (reference sequence). In DNA, the CDR3 is TGTGCCAGTAGTGGGACAGGCCAAGAGACCCAGTACTTC. Encoded protein: CASSGTGQETQYF.

This chain links TRBV19 with TRBJ1-2, with 7 bases matching TRBD1. This CDR3 has 14 amino acids. Germline trimming cut 6 bases from V and 4 bases from J; bases unmatched to any gene: 8. The germline V gene encodes CDR1 LNHDA and CDR2 SQIVND (reference sequence). In DNA, the CDR3 is TGTGCCAGTAGCAGGGGGGCTGGAATCTATGGCTACACCTTC. Its protein is CASSRGAGIYGYTF.

This CDR3 reads CSASGGSEQFF. The DNA for the CDR3 is TGCAGTGCCTCAGGGGGGTCTGAGCAGTTCTTC. J is TRBJ2-1 and V is TRBV20-1; the D gene is possibly TRBD1 (7 bases). Trimming took 6 bases from V and 9 from J, leaving 12 bases between them. Germline V gene sequence: CDR1 DFQATT, CDR2 SNEGSKA (reference sequence). The CDR3 is 11 residues long.

The sample holds one count of this clone. The chain links TRBV10-3 to TRBJ1-3; no reliable D call. V shed 3 bases and J shed 3 bases, with 9 bases lying between them. This CDR3 contains 14 residues. Germline lookup yields CDR1 ENHRY and CDR2 SYGVKD. CDR3 nucleotide sequence: TGTGCCATCAGTGACCCCAAGGGTGGAAACACCATATATTTT. Its protein is CAISDPKGGNTIYF.

The chain links TRBV10-1 to TRBJ2-4, with TRBD2 as a possible D gene (6 bases). The CDR3 has 15 residues. Trimming pared 3 bases from V and 4 bases from J, leaving 13 bases between. From germline, CDR1 is WNHNN and CDR2 SYGVQD (reference sequence). The CDR3 bases are TGCGCCAGCAGTGAAGGAGGGATTGGAAAAAACATTCAGTACTTC. Translating gives CASSEGGIGKNIQYF.

This CDR3 reads CASSSRGPNSPLHF. CDR3 coding DNA: TGTGCCAGCAGCAGTCGGGGCCCGAATTCACCCCTCCACTTT. The V gene is TRBV9, the J gene TRBJ1-6; D perhaps matches TRBD1 (5 bases). CDR1 and CDR2 from the germline V gene are SGDLS and YYNGEE. The CDR3 extends over 14 amino acids. The V end was cut by 4 bases, the J end by 7 bases, with 12 bases between.

This chain uses TRBV5-1 with TRBJ1-2; D is possibly TRBD1 (6 bases). Germline CDR1 reads SGHRS; CDR2 reads YFSETQ. The CDR3 spans 13 residues. V gave up 3 bases and J gave up 5 bases, with 11 bases separating them. CDR3 sequence: CASSSDRQYGYTF. Written as DNA, the CDR3 is TGCGCCAGCAGCTCTGACAGGCAATATGGCTACACCTTC.

The rearrangement links TRBV30 to TRBJ1-1; 7 nucleotides align to TRBD1. The germline gives CDR1 GTSNPN, CDR2 SVGIG (reference sequence). V shed 2 bases, J shed 5 bases, and the junction held 8 bases outside the gene matches. The CDR3 is made up of 14 amino acids. CDR3 protein: CAWSPHRGRTEAFF. CDR3 bases: TGTGCCTGGAGTCCTCACAGGGGAAGGACTGAAGCTTTCTTT.

The rearrangement links TRBV10-3 to TRBJ2-3; D possibly uses TRBD1 or TRBD2 (5 bases each). Trimming removed 7 bases at V and 0 bases at J, with 11 bases between. This CDR3 comprises 14 residues. Germline CDR1 ENHRY, CDR2 SYGVKD. The CDR3: CAIKGPHSTDTQYF. The CDR3 DNA reads as TGTGCCATCAAGGGACCCCATAGCACAGATACGCAGTATTTT.

The gene calls are TRBV30 and TRBJ1-1; no firm D call. V was pared by 1 base and J by 1 base, with 7 bases between. The CDR3 extends over 13 amino acids. Per germline, CDR1 GTSNPN and CDR2 SVGIG (reference sequence). The CDR3 loop reads CAWSEMGNTEAFF. The CDR3 DNA sequence: TGTGCCTGGAGTGAGATGGGGAACACTGAAGCTTTCTTT.

This clone has only one observation. The J gene is TRBJ2-3, the V gene TRBV11-3; 8 bases fit TRBD1. The CDR3 loop spans 15 amino acids. Trimming cost V 5 bases and J 4 bases; bases outside gene matches: 8. Germline values: CDR1 SGHNT, CDR2 YENEEA. CDR3 residues: CASSLSRGRADTQYF. The CDR3 coding sequence is TGTGCCAGCAGCCTTAGCAGGGGGCGCGCAGATACGCAGTATTTT.

The chain carries TRBV6-5 and TRBJ1-4; 7 bases align to TRBD1. The V and J ends lost 6 bases and 6 bases, in that order; junction bases with no gene match: 7. This CDR3 region has 14 residues. Germline lookup yields CDR1 MNHEY and CDR2 SVGAGI. The CDR3 DNA follows: TGTGCCAGCAGATACAGGGGTAGGGATGAAAAACTGTTTTTT. Translated, it gives CASRYRGRDEKLFF.

This sequence joins TRBV7-9 and TRBJ1-1; no clear D. Germline loops: CDR1 SEHNR, CDR2 FQNEAQ (reference sequence). The CDR3 is 17 residues long. V was clipped by 0 bases and J by 0 bases, with 14 bases between them. CDR3: CASSLAAGRPMNTEAFF. The CDR3 region has the DNA TGTGCCAGCAGCTTAGCCGCGGGCAGGCCCATGAACACTGAAGCTTTCTTT. The whole variable domain, remainder taken from reference TRBV7-9 and TRBJ1-1, is DTGVSQNPRHKITKRGQNVTFRCDPISEHNRLYWYRQTLGQGPEFLTYFQNEAQLEKSRLLSDRFSAERPKGSFSTLEIQRTEQGDSAMYLCASSLAAGRPMNTEAFFGQGTRLTVV.

The chain links TRBV19 to TRBJ2-7; no firm D call. The CDR3 sequence is 14 residues long. The germline CDR1 and CDR2 sequences are LNHDA and SQIVND (reference sequence). Between the trimmed V and J ends, which lost 2 bases and 2 bases, there was a span of 10 bases. CDR3 sequence (DNA): TGTGCCAGTAGTATAAATCATTATACCTACGAGCAGTACTTC. It yields the protein CASSINHYTYEQYF.

The chain employs TRBV28 and TRBJ2-5, with D maybe TRBD2 (7 bases). V dropped 10 bases and J dropped 5 bases, with 11 bases sitting between them. Looked up from germline, CDR1 is MDHEN and CDR2 is SYDVKM. CDR3 length: 11 amino acids. In DNA form, the CDR3 reads TGTGCCACGGGGGGCCGTGAGACCCAGTACTTC. Translating gives CATGGRETQYF.

The chain has TRBV14 and TRBJ2-1, with 8 bases that match TRBD1. V shed 5 bases and J 7 bases; nucleotides not matched to a gene: 10. This CDR3 region has 15 residues. Germline CDR1 SGHDN, CDR2 FVKESK. As DNA, the CDR3 is TGTGCCAGCAGCTCAGGACAGGGTCTTTGGAATGAGCAGTTCTTC. Translation gives CASSSGQGLWNEQFF.

The chain is built from TRBV9 and TRBJ2-7, with D unresolved. The germline V and J ends were trimmed by 2 bases and 3 bases, with 9 bases remaining between them. CDR3 length equals 13 residues. Germline CDR1 and CDR2: SGDLS and YYNGEE. The CDR3 here is CASSVGPLYEQYF. CDR3 nucleotides: TGTGCCAGCAGCGTGGGCCCCCTCTACGAGCAGTACTTC.

The V call is TRBV10-1, the J call TRBJ1-3; D not resolved. Trimming took 0 bases from V and 0 from J, leaving 6 bases between them. The CDR3 contains 15 residues. The germline V gene encodes CDR1 WNHNN and CDR2 SYGVQD (reference sequence). CDR3 loop: CASSESGGSGNTIYF. For the CDR3, the DNA is TGCGCCAGCAGTGAGTCGGGTGGCTCTGGAAACACCATATATTTT.

The V call is TRBV28, the J call TRBJ1-1; TRBD1 aligns across 10 bases. Germline V gene sequence: CDR1 MDHEN, CDR2 SYDVKM. J was trimmed by 3 bases and V by 7 bases; bases with no gene match: 5. This CDR3 is built from 14 residues. The CDR3 bases are TGTGCCAGCACTTCCGGACAGGGGGACACTGAAGCTTTCTTT. Residues: CASTSGQGDTEAFF.

The chain employs TRBV19 and TRBJ2-7; 8 bases fit TRBD1. CDR1 is LNHDA and CDR2 is SQIVND in the germline V gene (reference sequence). V dropped 5 bases and J dropped 3; count of bases not matched to a gene: 12. The CDR3 has 16 residues. CDR3 protein: CASSHQGAGAFYEQYF. CDR3 nucleotide sequence: TGTGCCAGTAGTCATCAGGGGGCCGGTGCTTTCTACGAGCAGTACTTC.

J is TRBJ2-4 and V is TRBV4-1, with 7 bases lining up with TRBD1. Germline V lookup: CDR1 MGHRA, CDR2 YSYEKL. This CDR3 is 16 amino acids long. Trimming at V came to 3 bases and at J to 0 bases, leaving 5 bases not matched to a gene. CDR3 residues: CASSQPTGLAKNIQYF. The DNA for the CDR3 is TGCGCCAGCAGCCAGCCGACAGGGTTAGCCAAAAACATTCAGTACTTC.

The V gene is TRBV1, the J gene TRBJ2-2; whether TRBD2, the table's D call, matches the DNA was not checked. TRBV1 is marked as a pseudogene. The CDR3 loop spans 18 amino acids. The CDR3 DNA sequence: TGCACCAGCAGCCACGCAGGACTAGCGGGACTCAACACCGGGGAGCTGTTTTTT. Protein: CTSSHAGLAGLNTGELFF.

This rearrangement joins TRBV6-1 to TRBJ1-5; D is unclear. CDR3 size: 17 residues. Germline CDR1 is MNHNS and CDR2 is SASEGT. V was trimmed by 3 bases and J by 0 bases, leaving 15 bases between them. The CDR3 DNA reads as TGTGCCAGCAGTGACCACCGGGTCTCGATTAGCAATCAGCCCCAGCATTTT. This encodes CASSDHRVSISNQPQHF.

This chain joins TRBV28 and TRBJ1-5; no definite D call. The CDR3 sequence is 14 residues long. V gave up 2 bases and J gave up 7 bases, with 12 bases separating them. Germline V gene sequence: CDR1 MDHEN, CDR2 SYDVKM. The CDR3 DNA follows: TGTGCCAGCAGTTTAGACGGGGTTCGGCAGCCCCAGCATTTT. This sequence encodes CASSLDGVRQPQHF.